What follows are 24 T cell receptor beta chains derived from one specimen sequenced in a study of cytomegalovirus exposure and HLA in healthy donors. PCR involved 60 Vbeta and 13 Jbeta primers. Assay used: immunoSEQ multiplex PCR; TCRdb lists only in-frame clones, some missing. The sample records roughly 97,000 clones, about 81% being singletons. The specimen sequenced was PBMCs. These receptors originate from a man aged 35-49 years in good health and CMV-seropositive.

The V call is TRBV27, the J call TRBJ1-2, with 8 bases matching TRBD1. Trimming cost V 6 bases and J 8 bases; bases outside gene matches: 8. From germline, CDR1 is MNHEY and CDR2 SMNVEV (reference sequence). The CDR3 sequence is 13 residues long. The CDR3 protein is CASSPRGLWGYTF. CDR3 bases: TGTGCCAGCAGCCCCAGGGGGCTGTGGGGCTACACCTTC.

This clone was picked up a small number of times. As DNA, the CDR3 is TGTGCCAGCAGCGTAGTGCAGGGCACAGATACGCAGTATTTT. Its protein product is CASSVVQGTDTQYF. This chain links TRBV9 with TRBJ2-3, with unresolved D. Germline CDR1 reads SGDLS; CDR2 reads YYNGEE. V was shortened by 0 bases and J by 1 base, with 6 bases between the two germline ends. The CDR3 covers 14 residues.

The J gene is TRBJ1-1, the V gene TRBV30; D perhaps matches TRBD1 (5 bases). Per the germline V gene, CDR1 is GTSNPN and CDR2 is SVGIG (reference sequence). CDR3 size: 12 residues. V lost 5 bases, J lost 1 base, and 8 bases lay in between. The CDR3, as DNA: TGTGCCTGGTCCAGGGCGAACACTGAAGCTTTCTTT. This gives the protein CAWSRANTEAFF. The full variable domain, completed using reference TRBV30 and TRBJ1-1, is SQTIHQWPATLVQPVGSPLSLECTVEGTSNPNLYWYRQAAGRGLQLLFYSVGIGQISSEVPQNLSASRPQDRQFILSSKKLLLSDSGFYLCAWSRANTEAFFGQGTRLTVV.

The chain carries TRBV5-1 and TRBJ2-2; D remains ambiguous. The germline V gene has CDR1 SGHRS and CDR2 YFSETQ. CDR3 length: 16 amino acids. The V gene lost 0 bases and the J gene lost 6 bases, with 15 bases spanning the gap. The CDR3 DNA reads as TGCGCCAGCAGCTTGGGCGTCCAGGCAGGCGCCGGGGAGCTGTTTTTT. Amino acid sequence: CASSLGVQAGAGELFF.

The table lists this clone with a count of one. CDR3 loop: CASRGDRLAKNIQYF. The CDR3 DNA follows: TGTGCCAGCAGAGGGGACAGGCTAGCCAAAAACATTCAGTACTTC. The genes are TRBV6-1 and TRBJ2-4; 8 bases line up with TRBD1. V gave up 6 bases and J gave up 0 bases; unmatched junction bases: 4. The germline V gene encodes CDR1 MNHNS and CDR2 SASEGT. The CDR3 totals 15 residues.

This clone was seen a few times. This chain uses TRBV19 with TRBJ2-4, with 7 bases lining up with TRBD1. Trimming at V came to 4 bases and at J to 9 bases, leaving 12 bases not matched to a gene. The germline CDR1 and CDR2 sequences are LNHDA and SQIVND (reference sequence). The CDR3 has 15 residues. The CDR3, as DNA: TGTGCCAGTAGTAACCCATACAGGGGACGGCGCATTCAGTACTTC. Its protein is CASSNPYRGRRIQYF.

This clone was recorded a few times. The chain carries TRBV18 and TRBJ1-5; tentatively, D is TRBD1 (6 bases). CDR1 KGHSH and CDR2 LQKENI come from the germline V gene. Trimming left V 2 bases short and J 6 bases short, with 20 bases between. The CDR3 spans 17 residues. The CDR3 nucleotides read TGTGCCAGCTCACCAACAGGGACGGGGCCTCTCCCTCAGCCCCAGCATTTT. Its protein is CASSPTGTGPLPQPQHF.

This clone occurred once. The chain joins TRBV13 to TRBJ1-6; D is ambiguous. The CDR3 has 15 residues. The germline V and J ends were trimmed by 2 bases and 5 bases, with 10 bases remaining between them. Germline loops: CDR1 PRHDT, CDR2 FYEKMQ (reference sequence). The CDR3 region is CASSLRTGDNSPLHF. The CDR3 region has the DNA TGTGCCAGCAGCTTAAGGACCGGGGATAATTCACCCCTCCACTTT.

As concerns this clone: The sample contains more than one DNA sequence encoding this CDR3. V gene TRBV5-1 combines with J gene TRBJ1-6, with TRBD1 matching over 7 bases. The CDR3 covers 15 residues. Unmatched junction bases numbered 5, after V lost 4 bases and J lost 4 bases. Per the germline V gene, CDR1 is SGHRS and CDR2 is YFSETQ. The CDR3 nucleotides read TGCGCCAGCAGCAGTGGGACAGCGTATAATTCACCCCTCCACTTT. Protein: CASSSGTAYNSPLHF.

This clone was counted only a few times. The V call is TRBV19, the J call TRBJ1-4; TRBD1 aligns across 7 bases. Per germline, CDR1 LNHDA and CDR2 SQIVND (reference sequence). The V segment lost 5 bases and the J segment 8 bases; nucleotides outside the gene matches: 8. This CDR3 region has 14 residues. The CDR3 sequence is CASSPTGIGEKLFF. The CDR3 region has the DNA TGTGCCAGTAGTCCGACAGGGATCGGGGAAAAACTGTTTTTT.

The DNA of the CDR3 is TGTGCCAGCAGGCCCCCCCAGGGGGTCCTGAGCGAGCAGTACTTC. It is translated as CASRPPQGVLSEQYF. This rearrangement joins TRBV2 to TRBJ2-7; 7 bases match TRBD1. This CDR3 region has 15 residues. Germline-derived CDR1 and CDR2 are SNHLY and FYNNEI. V lost 6 bases to trimming and J lost 6 bases; unmatched junction nucleotides: 14.

J is TRBJ1-2 and V is TRBV30; D is unclear. Trimming took 0 bases from V and 0 from J, leaving 5 bases between them. The CDR3 extends over 13 amino acids. CDR1 GTSNPN and CDR2 SVGIG come from the germline V gene (reference sequence). The CDR3 is CAWSVRSNYGYTF. The CDR3 bases are TGTGCCTGGAGTGTCCGTTCTAACTATGGCTACACCTTC. Full variable domain (outside the CDR3, taken from reference TRBV30 and TRBJ1-2): SQTIHQWPATLVQPVGSPLSLECTVEGTSNPNLYWYRQAAGRGLQLLFYSVGIGQISSEVPQNLSASRPQDRQFILSSKKLLLSDSGFYLCAWSVRSNYGYTFGSGTRLTVV.

The table lists this clone with a few counts. The CDR3 loop is CASRPWPGGPPSGNTIYF. In DNA, the CDR3 is TGTGCCAGCAGACCCTGGCCAGGGGGGCCCCCCTCTGGAAACACCATATATTTT. The rearrangement joins TRBV28 to TRBJ1-3; 7 bases agree with TRBD1. The V segment lost 6 bases and the J segment 0 bases; nucleotides outside the gene matches: 14. Looked up from germline, CDR1 is MDHEN and CDR2 is SYDVKM. This CDR3 is 18 amino acids long.

The J gene is TRBJ2-1, the V gene TRBV7-2; D remains unclear. Germline V gene sequence: CDR1 SGHTA, CDR2 FQGNSA. This CDR3 is built from 12 residues. The ends were cut back, 3 bases at V and 6 bases at J, with 6 bases in the middle. DNA for the CDR3: TGTGCCAGCAGCTTTAGTCGCAATGAGCAGTTCTTC. It is translated as CASSFSRNEQFF. Using reference TRBV7-2 and TRBJ2-1 for the parts outside the CDR3, the full variable domain is GAGVSQSPSNKVTEKGKDVELRCDPISGHTALYWYRQSLGQGLEFLIYFQGNSAPDKSGLPSDRFSAERTGGSVSTLTIQRTQQEDSAVYLCASSFSRNEQFFGPGTRLTVL.

V usage is TRBV19 and J usage is TRBJ1-4; D is unresolved. Trimming removed 6 bases at V and 4 bases at J, with 9 bases between. CDR1 and CDR2 (germline): LNHDA, SQIVND (reference sequence). The CDR3 has 13 amino acids. Here the CDR3 reads CASSLASNEKLFF. The DNA for the CDR3 is TGTGCCAGTAGCCTCGCGAGTAATGAAAAACTGTTTTTT. Full variable domain (remainder filled in from reference TRBV19 and TRBJ1-4): DGGITQSPKYLFRKEGQNVTLSCEQNLNHDAMYWYRQDPGQGLRLIYYSQIVNDFQKGDIAEGYSVSREKKESFPLTVTSAQKNPTAFYLCASSLASNEKLFFGSGTQLSVL.

The genes are TRBV15 and TRBJ1-6, with D possibly matching TRBD1 (5 bases). The CDR3 covers 15 residues. Germline values: CDR1 LNHNV, CDR2 YYDKDF (reference sequence). V dropped 0 bases and J dropped 10 bases, with 13 bases sitting between them. The CDR3 DNA reads as TGTGCCACCAGCAGAGATACGGCAGGGTTATCACCCCTCCACTTT. Its protein is CATSRDTAGLSPLHF.

J is TRBJ1-1 and V is TRBV5-6, with 12 bases that match TRBD1. Germline lookup yields CDR1 SGHDT and CDR2 YYEEEE. The CDR3 length is 14 residues. V lost 4 bases, J lost 10 bases, and 8 bases stayed unmatched. The CDR3: CASSPGTGGFGAFF. The CDR3 coding sequence is TGTGCCAGCAGCCCCGGGACAGGGGGCTTCGGAGCTTTCTTT.

The rearrangement uses TRBV9 and TRBJ2-1; 12 nucleotides agree with TRBD2. Per germline, CDR1 SGDLS and CDR2 YYNGEE. The trim removed 0 bases at V and 5 bases at J, leaving 6 bases unmatched. The CDR3 has 17 amino acids. The CDR3 loop is CASSVAPTSGRHNEQFF. In DNA form, the CDR3 reads TGTGCCAGCAGCGTAGCCCCGACTAGCGGGAGACACAATGAGCAGTTCTTC.

The chain uses TRBV18 and TRBJ2-2; unclear D gene. Germline lookup yields CDR1 KGHSH and CDR2 LQKENI. CDR3 length equals 15 residues. V lost 1 base, J lost 3 bases, and 9 bases lay in between. The DNA of the CDR3 is TGTGCCAGCTCACCACGGCAGGCAGACACCGGGGAGCTGTTTTTT. This sequence encodes CASSPRQADTGELFF.

This clone came up once. The rearrangement joins TRBV19 to TRBJ1-1; the D is unclear. The CDR3 is 13 residues long. The germline V gene has CDR1 LNHDA and CDR2 SQIVND (reference sequence). V was pared by 10 bases and J by 3 bases, with 15 bases between. The CDR3, as DNA: TGTGCCACTAACGGAGGGTTGTACACTGAAGCTTTCTTT. This sequence encodes CATNGGLYTEAFF.

The table lists this clone with a few counts. The V gene is TRBV14, the J gene TRBJ2-7; D unclear. V was shortened by 1 base and J by 5 bases, with 9 bases between the two germline ends. This CDR3 contains 13 residues. Germline CDR1 is SGHDN and CDR2 is FVKESK. CDR3 in DNA: TGTGCCAGCAGCCAAGCCGCTAGTAACGAGCAGTACTTC. Its protein is CASSQAASNEQYF.

V is TRBV5-1 and J is TRBJ1-2; D may be TRBD1 (6 bases). Germline V gives CDR1 SGHRS, CDR2 YFSETQ. Trimming took 0 bases from V and 8 from J, leaving 17 bases between them. The CDR3 has 15 residues. CDR3 sequence reads: CASSLEGTGQGGYTF. DNA for the CDR3: TGCGCCAGCAGCTTGGAAGGCACAGGGCAAGGGGGCTACACCTTC.

The chain has TRBV30 and TRBJ2-3; tentatively, D is TRBD1 (6 bases). The ends were cut back, 5 bases at V and 3 bases at J, with 18 bases in the middle. Per the germline V gene, CDR1 is GTSNPN and CDR2 is SVGIG (reference sequence). CDR3 size: 15 residues. The chain's CDR3 is CAWGAGTSVTDTQYF. For the CDR3, the DNA is TGTGCCTGGGGTGCTGGGACATCGGTTACAGATACGCAGTATTTT.

This chain uses TRBV10-3 with TRBJ2-3, with 7 bases matching TRBD2. The CDR3 sequence is 13 residues long. The trim removed 2 bases at V and 4 bases at J, leaving 0 bases unmatched. Per germline, CDR1 ENHRY and CDR2 SYGVKD. This CDR3 is CAISEGLADTQYF. The CDR3 DNA follows: TGTGCCATCAGTGAGGGACTAGCAGATACGCAGTATTTT.